The clone carrying this T cell receptor beta chain was seen more than once but under ten times. In the same sample, other DNA sequences code for this CDR3. This record belongs to a study of blood T cell repertoires in COVID-19. For the study at large: COVID-19 samples, acute and convalescent, were from the United States, Italy and Spain. T cells, B-cell-depleted T cells, or PBMCs provided the cDNA or gDNA that served as material.

The ends were cut back, 8 bases at V and 0 bases at J, with 13 bases in the middle. CDR1 is ENHRY, CDR2 SYGVKD, per germline. CDR3 size: 14 residues. Authors' processing steps: Nucleated cell counts were estimated from reference gene primer amplification. Profiled with immunoSEQ multiplex PCR; TCRdb holds only in-frame clones, not every one. V and J calls and clone size are given by that table; D and trimming were obtained from the DNA. The table lists about 160,000 clones, around 80% of them singletons, with approximately 21% in the top ten. The chain links TRBV10-3 to TRBJ1-2; tentative D call: TRBD1 (6 bases). The sample consisted of peripheral blood. The TCR comes from a woman at least 80 years old with acute or convalescent COVID-19. CDR3 coding DNA: TGTGCCATCGACAGGAACACACCTAACTATGGCTACACCTTC. Its protein product is CAIDRNTPNYGYTF.